This TCR beta chain derives from a study of early T cells in non-severe SARS-CoV-2 infection. Findings and limits, study-wide: Anti-spike CD8 responses were favored in VDJdb matching, and private and CD4 specificities were missed.

Germline lookup yields CDR1 LGHDT and CDR2 YNNKEL (reference sequence). The V end was cut by 7 bases, the J end by 3 bases, with 19 bases between. The CDR3 extends over 16 amino acids. TCRdb reprocessed the 5' RACE reads with MiXCR, giving one entry per CDR3 protein. The sample has 86,000 or so distinct CDR3 sequences, about an eighth seen once. Details on this clonotype: Its specificity is not known.

The chain carries TRBV3-1 and TRBJ2-1, with a possible D match to TRBD2 (5 bases). The receptor was isolated from an adult who was a healthcare worker with PCR-confirmed SARS-CoV-2 infection or an uninfected control (not recorded which). The sequenced sample consisted of whole blood. The CDR3 sequence is CASNTIRTDFYNEQFF. The DNA of the CDR3 is TGTGCCAGCAACACTATTCGGACTGACTTCTACAATGAGCAGTTCTTC.